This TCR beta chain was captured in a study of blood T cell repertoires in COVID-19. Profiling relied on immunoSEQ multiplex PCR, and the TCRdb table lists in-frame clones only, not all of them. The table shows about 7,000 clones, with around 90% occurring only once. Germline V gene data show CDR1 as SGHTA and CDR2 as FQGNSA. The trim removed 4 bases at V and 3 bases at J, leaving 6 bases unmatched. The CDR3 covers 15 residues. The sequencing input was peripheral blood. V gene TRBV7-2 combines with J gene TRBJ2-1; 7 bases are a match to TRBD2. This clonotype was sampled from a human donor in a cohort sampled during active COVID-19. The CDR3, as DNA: TGTGCCAGCAGCTCTAGCGGTGGGGGCTACAATGAGCAGTTCTTC. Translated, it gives CASSSSGGGYNEQFF.